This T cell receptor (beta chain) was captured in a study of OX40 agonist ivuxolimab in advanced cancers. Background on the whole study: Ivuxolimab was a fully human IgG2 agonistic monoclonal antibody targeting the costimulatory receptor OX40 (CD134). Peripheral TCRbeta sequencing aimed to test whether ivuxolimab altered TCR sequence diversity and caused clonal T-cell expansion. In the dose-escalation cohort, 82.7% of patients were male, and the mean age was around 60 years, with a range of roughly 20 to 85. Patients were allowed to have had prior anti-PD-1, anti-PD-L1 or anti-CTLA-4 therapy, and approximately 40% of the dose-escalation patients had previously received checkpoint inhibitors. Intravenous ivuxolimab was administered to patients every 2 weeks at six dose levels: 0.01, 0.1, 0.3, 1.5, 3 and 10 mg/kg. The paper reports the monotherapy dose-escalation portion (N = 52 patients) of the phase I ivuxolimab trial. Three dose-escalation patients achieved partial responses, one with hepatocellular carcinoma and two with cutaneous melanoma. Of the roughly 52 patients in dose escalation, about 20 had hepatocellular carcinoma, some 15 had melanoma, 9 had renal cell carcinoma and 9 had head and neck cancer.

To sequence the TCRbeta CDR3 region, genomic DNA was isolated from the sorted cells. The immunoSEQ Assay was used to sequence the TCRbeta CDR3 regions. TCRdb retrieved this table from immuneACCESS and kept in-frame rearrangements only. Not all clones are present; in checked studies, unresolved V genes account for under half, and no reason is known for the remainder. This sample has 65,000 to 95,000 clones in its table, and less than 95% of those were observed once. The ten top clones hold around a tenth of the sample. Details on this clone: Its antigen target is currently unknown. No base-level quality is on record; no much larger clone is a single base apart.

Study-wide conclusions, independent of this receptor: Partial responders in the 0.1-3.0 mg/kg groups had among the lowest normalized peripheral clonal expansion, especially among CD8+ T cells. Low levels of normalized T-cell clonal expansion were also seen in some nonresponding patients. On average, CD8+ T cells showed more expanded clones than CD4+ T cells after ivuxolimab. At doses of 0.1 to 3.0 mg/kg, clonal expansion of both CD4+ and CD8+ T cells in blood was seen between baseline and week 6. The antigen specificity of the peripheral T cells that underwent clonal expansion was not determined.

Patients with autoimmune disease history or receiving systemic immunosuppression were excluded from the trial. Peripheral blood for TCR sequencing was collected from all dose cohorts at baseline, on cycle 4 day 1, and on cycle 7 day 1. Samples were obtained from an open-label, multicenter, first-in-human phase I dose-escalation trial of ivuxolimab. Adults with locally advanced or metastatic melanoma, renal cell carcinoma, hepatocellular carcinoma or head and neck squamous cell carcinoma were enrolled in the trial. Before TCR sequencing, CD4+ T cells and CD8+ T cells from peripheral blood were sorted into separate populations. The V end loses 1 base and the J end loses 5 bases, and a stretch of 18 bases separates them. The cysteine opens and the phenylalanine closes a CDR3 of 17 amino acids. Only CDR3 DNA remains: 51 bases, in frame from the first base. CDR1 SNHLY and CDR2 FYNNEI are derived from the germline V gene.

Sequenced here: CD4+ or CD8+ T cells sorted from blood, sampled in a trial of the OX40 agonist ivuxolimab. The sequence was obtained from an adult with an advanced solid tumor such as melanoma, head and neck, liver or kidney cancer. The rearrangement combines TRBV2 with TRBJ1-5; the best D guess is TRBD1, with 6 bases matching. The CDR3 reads CASSEVWGGRGDQPQHF. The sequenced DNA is TGTGCCAGCAGTGAAGTTTGGGGTGGGAGGGGGGATCAGCCCCAGCATTTT.